This TCR beta chain was observed in a study of beta chain features in type 1 diabetes. Whole-study findings and limits: In the patient group, naive, central memory and Treg TCRB repertoires seemed more alike than in the healthy donor group.

Comment on this clone: Its antigen is unknown.

CDR3 length: 14 amino acids. The V and J ends lost 0 bases and 5 bases respectively, with 8 bases between them. Looked up from germline, CDR1 is SGHVS and CDR2 is FQNEAQ. Isolated RNA was reverse transcribed in full, so expressed TCRB transcripts were sequenced. The assay was immunoSEQ multiplex PCR, and TCRdb's table has in-frame clones only and misses some. The sample lists roughly 330,000 clones; roughly 11% were seen once. The source material was naive CD4+ T cells from blood. This clonotype was obtained from a young woman in good health. The chain joins TRBV7-8 to TRBJ2-1; maybe TRBD1 (6 bases). The DNA for the CDR3 is TGTGCCAGCAGCTTAGCCAGGGGTAACAATGAGCAGTTCTTC. Translating gives CASSLARGNNEQFF.